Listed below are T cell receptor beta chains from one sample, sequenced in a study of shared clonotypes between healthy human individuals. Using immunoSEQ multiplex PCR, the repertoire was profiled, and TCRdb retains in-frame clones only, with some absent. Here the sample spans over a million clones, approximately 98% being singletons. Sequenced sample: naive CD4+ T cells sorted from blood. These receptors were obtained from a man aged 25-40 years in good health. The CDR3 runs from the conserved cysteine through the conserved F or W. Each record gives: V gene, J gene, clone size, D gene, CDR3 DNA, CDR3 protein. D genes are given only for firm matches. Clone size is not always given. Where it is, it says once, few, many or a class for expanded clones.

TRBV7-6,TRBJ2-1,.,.,TGTGCCAGCAGCTTGAGGAGACAGAACTCCTACAATGAGCAGTTCTTC,CASSLRRQNSYNEQFF
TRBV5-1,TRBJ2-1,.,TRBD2,TGCGCCAGCAGCCTCCGGGGACTAGCGAGAAACAATGAGCAGTTCTTC,CASSLRGLARNNEQFF
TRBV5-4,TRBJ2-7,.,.,TGTGCCAGCAGCTTGCGGGGACACAGCGACTCCTACGAGCAGTACTTC,CASSLRGHSDSYEQYF
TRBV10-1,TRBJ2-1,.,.,TGCGCCAGCAGTGAGTCGAGAGGCGGTGTAGCGCGCTACAATGAGCAGTTCTTC,CASSESRGGVARYNEQFF
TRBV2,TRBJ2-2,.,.,TGTGCCAGCAGTACGGACCAACTTAACACCGGGGAGCTGTTTTTT,CASSTDQLNTGELFF
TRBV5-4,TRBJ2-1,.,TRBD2,TGTGCCAGCGCGGCGGGAGGGACCCACAATGAGCAGTTCTTC,CASAAGGTHNEQFF
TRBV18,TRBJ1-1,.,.,TGTGCCAGCTCCCAGCTGGGTAAGAACACTGAAGCTTTCTTT,CASSQLGKNTEAFF
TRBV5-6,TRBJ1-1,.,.,TGTGCCAGCAGCCCCGGTCTCGGGGGGGTGGACACTGAAGCTTTCTTT,CASSPGLGGVDTEAFF
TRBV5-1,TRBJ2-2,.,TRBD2,TGCGCCAGCAGCTTGAGCGGGAGTGCCTTTCTCTCCTACACCGGGGAGCTGTTTTTT,CASSLSGSAFLSYTGELFF
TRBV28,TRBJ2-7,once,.,TGTGCCAGCAGCACACGAGGGGGGAGCCACTACTTC,CASSTRGGSHYF
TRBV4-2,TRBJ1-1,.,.,TGTGCCAGCAGCCAAGATTCGGGGGCTACCTACACTGAAGCTTTCTTT,CASSQDSGATYTEAFF
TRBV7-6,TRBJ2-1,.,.,TGTGCCAGCAGCCCCCTCCCGCGAGCTGAGCAGTTCTTC,CASSPLPRAEQFF
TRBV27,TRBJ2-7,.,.,TGTGCCAGCAGTAAGACACGGGCGTCCTACGAGCAGTACTTC,CASSKTRASYEQYF
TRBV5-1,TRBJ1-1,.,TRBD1,TGCGCCAGCAGCACCGGACAGGGCTACACTGAAGCTTTCTTT,CASSTGQGYTEAFF
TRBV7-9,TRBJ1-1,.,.,TGTGCCAGCAGCTTAGACAGGGTAGACACTGAAGCTTTCTTT,CASSLDRVDTEAFF
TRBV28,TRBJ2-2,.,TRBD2,TGTGCCAGCAGGGCGGGAGGGAACACCGGGGAGCTGTTTTTT,CASRAGGNTGELFF
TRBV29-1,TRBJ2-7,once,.,TGCAGCGTTGGTGTGGGGGCGTTCCACGAGCAGTACTTC,CSVGVGAFHEQYF
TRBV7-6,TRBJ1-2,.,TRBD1,TGTGCCAGCAGTTCCTCCGGGACAGCAGCTAACTATGGCTACACCTTC,CASSSSGTAANYGYTF
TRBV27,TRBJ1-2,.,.,TGTGCCAGCAGTTCAGACAACTATGGCTACACCTTC,CASSSDNYGYTF
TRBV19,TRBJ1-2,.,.,TGTGCCAGCTTCGACCGGGGGAACTATGGCTACACCTTC,CASFDRGNYGYTF
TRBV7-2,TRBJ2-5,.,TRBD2,TGTGCCAGCAGCCCTAGCGGGAGGAACCAAGAGACCCAGTACTTC,CASSPSGRNQETQYF
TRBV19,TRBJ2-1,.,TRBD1,TGTGCCAGTAGCTCTTTTCTGGGACAGGGGGCTTTGAATGAGCAGTTCTTC,CASSSFLGQGALNEQFF
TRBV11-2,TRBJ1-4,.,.,TGTGCCAGCAGCTTAGAAGCTAGTGAGGGCTTTAATGAAAAACTGTTTTTT,CASSLEASEGFNEKLFF
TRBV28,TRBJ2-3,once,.,TGTGCCAGCAGTCAGGCGAGGGAGGCCACGCAGTATTTT,CASSQAREATQYF
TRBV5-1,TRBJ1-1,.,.,TGCGCCAGCAGCTTGGATGACTACGGGGGGACTGAAGCTTTCTTT,CASSLDDYGGTEAFF
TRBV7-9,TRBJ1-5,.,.,TGTGCCAGCAGCCCCGGCCGGGGGTATAGCAATCAGCCCCAGCATTTT,CASSPGRGYSNQPQHF
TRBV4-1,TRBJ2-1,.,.,TGCGCCAGCAGCCAAGTTGGCCAGGGGAATTACAATGAGCAGTTCTTC,CASSQVGQGNYNEQFF
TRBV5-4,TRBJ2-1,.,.,TGTGCCAGCAGCTTGGCGGGAGGGGGCTGGGACAATGAGCAGTTCTTC,CASSLAGGGWDNEQFF
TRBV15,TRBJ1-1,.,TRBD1,TGTGCCACCAGCAGACCCCCGTGGACAGGGGAGAACACTGAAGCTTTCTTT,CATSRPPWTGENTEAFF
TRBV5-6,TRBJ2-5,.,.,TGTGCCAGCAGCCCGCAGGGGAACCCCCAAGAGACCCAGTACTTC,CASSPQGNPQETQYF
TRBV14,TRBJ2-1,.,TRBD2,TGTGCCAGCAGCCACGGACTAGCGGGAGATAATGAGCAGTTCTTC,CASSHGLAGDNEQFF
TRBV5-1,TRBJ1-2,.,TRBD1,TGCGCCAGCAGAATCGGGACAGGGCAACTCTATGGCTACACCTTC,CASRIGTGQLYGYTF
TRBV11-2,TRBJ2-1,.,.,TGTGCCAGCAGCCACGTGAGTGAGCAGTTCTTC,CASSHVSEQFF
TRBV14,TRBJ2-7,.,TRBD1,TGTGCCAGCAGCCGGACAGGGGGCTTCTACGAGCAGTACTTC,CASSRTGGFYEQYF
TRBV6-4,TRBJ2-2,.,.,TGTGCCAGCAGCCCACAGATGTCGTATACCGGGGAGCTGTTTTTT,CASSPQMSYTGELFF
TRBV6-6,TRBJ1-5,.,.,TGTGCCAGCAGACCCACAGGGACCGGCAATCAGCCCCAGCATTTT,CASRPTGTGNQPQHF
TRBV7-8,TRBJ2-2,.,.,TGTGCCAGCAGCTCGGGTCGCAGCACCGGGGAGCTGTTTTTT,CASSSGRSTGELFF
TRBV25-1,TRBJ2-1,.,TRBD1,TGTGCCAGCAAGGACAGGGCAACCGATGAGCAGTTCTTC,CASKDRATDEQFF
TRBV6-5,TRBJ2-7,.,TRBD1,TGTGCCAGCAGTTACAGCGGACAGGACTCCTACGAGCAGTACTTC,CASSYSGQDSYEQYF
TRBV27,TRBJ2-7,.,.,TGTGCCAGCAGTTTAACCCCCCGCTCCTACGAGCAGTACTTC,CASSLTPRSYEQYF
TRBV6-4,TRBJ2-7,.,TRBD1,TGTGCCAGCAGTCCTACAGGGGGAGCCTCCTACGAGCAGTACTTC,CASSPTGGASYEQYF
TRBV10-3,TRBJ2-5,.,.,TGTGCCATCAGTGAGTCGACTAGGGTCGAGACCCAGTACTTC,CAISESTRVETQYF
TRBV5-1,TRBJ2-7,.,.,TGCGCCAGCAGCCTCAGGACAGCTTTAACATCCTACGAGCAGTACTTC,CASSLRTALTSYEQYF
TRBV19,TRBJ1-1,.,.,TGTGCCAGTAGTATAGTTCCGATTGTGACAGGCGACACTGAAGCTTTCTTT,CASSIVPIVTGDTEAFF
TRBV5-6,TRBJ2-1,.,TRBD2,TGTGCCAGCAGCCACGAGCGGGAGACGGCACACAATGAGCAGTTCTTC,CASSHERETAHNEQFF